This entry lists 21 T cell receptor beta chains sequenced from one sample in a study of response to subunit inactivated influenza vaccine. TCRdb re-derived calls from the RT-PCR reads in MiXCR, one entry per CDR3 protein. This sample has about 540,000 distinct CDR3 sequences, with less than 15% found just once. Sequencing used PBMCs from blood, obtained about 12 days after vaccination. Receptor source: a man aged 50 to 59 who received an inactivated influenza vaccine.

V is TRBV29-1 and J is TRBJ2-7; 14 positions match TRBD2. Germline V gene sequence: CDR1 SQVTM, CDR2 ANQGSEA. The CDR3 runs 13 residues. Germline trimming cut 6 bases from V and 7 bases from J; bases unmatched to any gene: 5. CDR3 DNA: TGCAGCGTAGGGACTAGCGGGAGTGGTGAGCAGTACTTC. As protein: CSVGTSGSGEQYF.

The rearrangement links TRBV19 to TRBJ2-7; the D call may be TRBD1 or TRBD2 (5 bases each). Germline values: CDR1 LNHDA, CDR2 SQIVND (reference sequence). The CDR3 has 15 residues. The V end lost 5 bases, the J end lost 3 bases, and 17 bases lay between the germline ends. CDR3 sequence (DNA): TGTGCCAGTAGTTTGTTGGGGACCCTCAACTACGAGCAGTACTTC. This sequence encodes CASSLLGTLNYEQYF.

This clonotype was found a few times. The chain recombines TRBV11-2 with TRBJ2-6; the D is unclear. CDR3 length: 15 amino acids. Germline CDR1 is SGHAT and CDR2 is FQNNGV. The ends were cut back, 6 bases at V and 5 bases at J, with 14 bases in the middle. The CDR3 is CASRSLASRANVLTF. Written as DNA, the CDR3 is TGTGCCAGCAGATCGTTGGCAAGTAGGGCCAACGTCCTGACTTTC.

This clonotype has a handful of counts. The gene calls are TRBV29-1 and TRBJ1-1, with D possibly matching TRBD1 (5 bases). CDR1 and CDR2 from the germline V gene are SQVTM and ANQGSEA. Deletions cut 5 bases from V and 1 base from J, with 11 bases between. The CDR3 has 13 amino acids. The CDR3 sequence is CSVSGRRNTEAFF. CDR3 nucleotides: TGCAGCGTTTCGGGACGGAGGAACACTGAAGCTTTCTTT.

This clonotype was seen only a few times. The gene calls are TRBV10-3 and TRBJ2-5; no definite D call. Germline CDR1 and CDR2: ENHRY and SYGVKD. The CDR3 length is 15 residues. V shed 0 bases and J shed 2 bases, with 10 bases lying between them. CDR3 bases: TGTGCCATCAGTGAGTCGTTAAAGGAACAAGAGACCCAGTACTTC. This sequence encodes CAISESLKEQETQYF.

This clonotype was seen more than once but under ten times. This chain connects TRBV24-1 to TRBJ2-7; D remains ambiguous. V was pared by 9 bases and J by 2 bases, with 16 bases between. This CDR3 region has 14 residues. CDR1 and CDR2 (germline): KGHDR, SFDVKD. CDR3 loop: CATSSLAPPYEQYF. The CDR3 DNA reads as TGTGCCACCTCGTCTTTGGCACCCCCCTACGAGCAGTACTTC.

The V and J genes are TRBV7-9 and TRBJ2-1; unclear D gene. V lost 1 base and J lost 5, with 15 bases in between. This CDR3 comprises 16 residues. The germline V gene encodes CDR1 SEHNR and CDR2 FQNEAQ (reference sequence). CDR3 region: CASSLVGGIRNNEQFF. CDR3 bases: TGTGCCAGCAGCTTAGTTGGTGGGATCCGAAACAATGAGCAGTTCTTC.

This clonotype was counted at least ten times. As DNA, the CDR3 is TGTGCCAGCAGTCCCCATTACGAGCAGTACTTC. Encoded protein: CASSPHYEQYF. This sequence joins TRBV28 and TRBJ2-7, with D unclear. V shed 5 bases and J shed 4 bases, with 6 bases lying between them. Germline CDR1 reads MDHEN; CDR2 reads SYDVKM. The CDR3 covers 11 residues.

This clonotype was recorded many times. The chain is built from TRBV30 and TRBJ2-3, with 8 bases aligning to TRBD2. Trimming removed 0 bases from V and 4 bases from J; junction bases left unmatched: 9. Germline V lookup: CDR1 GTSNPN, CDR2 SVGIG (reference sequence). The CDR3 consists of 16 residues. CDR3 sequence: CAWSVRRSGRADTQYF. DNA for the CDR3: TGTGCCTGGAGTGTGAGAAGAAGCGGGAGAGCAGATACGCAGTATTTT.

This rearrangement joins TRBV4-2 to TRBJ2-1; D is possibly TRBD1 or TRBD2 (5 bases each). The length of the CDR3 is 15 residues. V lost 4 bases to trimming and J lost 3 bases, with 13 bases between them. Germline lookup yields CDR1 LGHNA and CDR2 YNFKEQ. CDR3 bases: TGTGCCAGCAGCCCCCCGGGACCCATCTACAATGAGCAGTTCTTC. Amino acids: CASSPPGPIYNEQFF.

The CDR3 DNA follows: TGCAGCGTTGAATGGGGCCCGGGGGCTTTCTTT. Its translation is CSVEWGPGAFF. The chain is built from TRBV29-1 and TRBJ1-1; D perhaps matches TRBD1 (5 bases). The CDR3 spans 11 residues. Per the germline V gene, CDR1 is SQVTM and CDR2 is ANQGSEA. V was shortened by 2 bases and J by 11 bases, with 12 bases between the two germline ends.

This clonotype appeared a few times. The chain carries TRBV20-1 and TRBJ2-5, with D maybe TRBD2 (6 bases). V lost 7 bases and J lost 5, with 14 bases in between. The CDR3 runs to 12 residues. Germline CDR1 is DFQATT and CDR2 is SNEGSKA (reference sequence). The CDR3 loop is CSVRLGEETQYF. In DNA, the CDR3 is TGCAGTGTCAGACTAGGGGAGGAGACCCAGTACTTC.

The rearrangement uses TRBV20-1 and TRBJ2-2; 8 nucleotides align to TRBD1. V was clipped by 4 bases and J by 2 bases; unmatched bases: 6. CDR1 is DFQATT and CDR2 is SNEGSKA in the germline V gene (reference sequence). The CDR3 is 15 residues long. CDR3 loop: CSATADRANTGELFF. The DNA for the CDR3 is TGCAGTGCTACCGCGGACAGGGCCAACACCGGGGAGCTGTTTTTT.

This clonotype was detected a few times. This sequence joins TRBV5-5 and TRBJ2-5; 12 nucleotides match TRBD2. V gave up 3 bases and J gave up 5 bases; unmatched junction bases: 11. The CDR3 totals 17 residues. CDR1 is SGHKS and CDR2 is YYEKEE in the germline V gene (reference sequence). CDR3: CASSSGLAGLVVETQYF. CDR3 nucleotides: TGTGCCAGCAGCTCCGGACTAGCGGGGTTAGTTGTGGAGACCCAGTACTTC.

The chain uses TRBV28 and TRBJ1-2; 9 nucleotides agree with TRBD1. The germline gives CDR1 MDHEN, CDR2 SYDVKM. The V segment lost 7 bases and the J segment 5 bases; nucleotides outside the gene matches: 8. The CDR3 length is 14 residues. The CDR3 reads CASTFGDREYGYTF. CDR3 nucleotides: TGTGCCAGCACCTTTGGGGACAGGGAGTATGGCTACACCTTC.

This chain connects TRBV11-3 to TRBJ2-1; 11 nucleotides line up with TRBD1. Germline values: CDR1 SGHNT, CDR2 YENEEA. V dropped 4 bases and J dropped 5; count of bases not matched to a gene: 4. There are 15 residues in the CDR3. CDR3 residues: CASSSGQGVDNEQFF. The CDR3 region has the DNA TGTGCCAGCAGCTCGGGACAGGGGGTGGACAATGAGCAGTTCTTC.

This sequence joins TRBV15 and TRBJ2-5, with D tentatively TRBD2 (6 bases). Germline V gene lookup returns CDR1 LNHNV and CDR2 YYDKDF (reference sequence). V dropped 0 bases and J dropped 7 bases, with 21 bases sitting between them. This CDR3 has 17 amino acids. The CDR3: CATSRDFGTSSIRTQYF. The CDR3 DNA follows: TGTGCCACCAGCAGAGATTTCGGAACTAGCTCGATCAGGACCCAGTACTTC.

There are a few counts of this clonotype. V gene TRBV29-1 combines with J gene TRBJ1-1; D gene unclear. Per germline, CDR1 SQVTM and CDR2 ANQGSEA. V was cut by 4 bases and J by 0 bases, with 9 bases left in between. This CDR3 contains 13 residues. CDR3 in amino acids: CSVVFSLNTEAFF. DNA for the CDR3: TGCAGCGTTGTCTTCAGTTTGAACACTGAAGCTTTCTTT.

A few counts support this clonotype. The J gene is TRBJ2-1, the V gene TRBV24-1; the D is unclear. V shed 4 bases and J shed 0 bases, with 15 bases lying between them. The germline gives CDR1 KGHDR, CDR2 SFDVKD. There are 17 residues in the CDR3. The CDR3 protein is CATSEIGRKSSYNEQFF. The CDR3 coding sequence is TGTGCCACCAGTGAGATCGGACGTAAAAGCTCCTACAATGAGCAGTTCTTC.

The chain uses TRBV6-1 and TRBJ2-7; 13 bases are shared with TRBD2. V lost 6 bases, J lost 3 bases, and 17 bases stayed unmatched. This CDR3 spans 19 amino acids. Germline loops: CDR1 MNHNS, CDR2 SASEGT. The CDR3 loop reads CASRSTGTSGIIGLYEQYF. In nucleotides, the CDR3 is TGTGCCAGCAGAAGTACCGGGACTAGCGGGATTATAGGGCTCTACGAGCAGTACTTC.

The table lists this clonotype with a few counts. The chain has TRBV14 and TRBJ2-3; TRBD1 is a possible D gene (5 bases). This CDR3 has 14 amino acids. Germline V gene sequence: CDR1 SGHDN, CDR2 FVKESK. Trimming removed 4 bases at V and 6 bases at J, with 14 bases between. CDR3 region: CASSLKGFLDTQYF. Here the CDR3 DNA reads TGTGCCAGCAGCCTCAAGGGGTTCCTCGATACGCAGTATTTT.